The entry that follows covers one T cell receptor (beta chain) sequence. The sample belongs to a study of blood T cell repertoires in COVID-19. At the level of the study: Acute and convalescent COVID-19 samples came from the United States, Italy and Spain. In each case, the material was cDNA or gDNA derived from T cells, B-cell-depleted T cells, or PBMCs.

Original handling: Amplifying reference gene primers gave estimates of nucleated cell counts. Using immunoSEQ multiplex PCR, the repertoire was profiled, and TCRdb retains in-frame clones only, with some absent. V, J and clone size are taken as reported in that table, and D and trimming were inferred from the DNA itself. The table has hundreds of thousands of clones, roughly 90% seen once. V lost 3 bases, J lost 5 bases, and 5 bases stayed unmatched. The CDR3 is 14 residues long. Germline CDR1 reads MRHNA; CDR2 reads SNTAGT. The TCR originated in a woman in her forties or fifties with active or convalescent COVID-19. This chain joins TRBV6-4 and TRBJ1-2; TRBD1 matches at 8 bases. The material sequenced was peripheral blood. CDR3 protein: CASSDDRGRYGYTF. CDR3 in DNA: TGTGCCAGCAGTGATGACAGGGGTAGATATGGCTACACCTTC.